This T cell receptor beta chain was obtained from a study of blood T cell repertoires in COVID-19. This CDR3 region has 15 residues. Trimming shortened V by 0 bases and J by 6 bases, and 13 bases separated the two germline ends. CDR1 is SGHRS and CDR2 is YFSETQ in the germline V gene. This clone occurred once. Repertoires were generated with immunoSEQ multiplex PCR, while TCRdb's copy carries only in-frame clones and drops some. The sample carries 95,000 to 150,000 clones, approximately 81% recorded once. The rearrangement links TRBV5-1 to TRBJ2-4; a possible D gene is TRBD2 (7 bases). The sequence derives from a man in his sixties with acute or convalescent COVID-19. The sequencing sample was made of peripheral blood. CDR3 nucleotides: TGCGCCAGCAGCTTGGAACAGGGAGGGATAAACATTCAGTACTTC. It specifies CASSLEQGGINIQYF.